The 27 T cell receptor beta chains below were found in one sample sequenced in a study of T cells of healthy individuals. TCRdb re-analysed the 5' RACE reads in MiXCR, keeping a single row per CDR3 protein. Here the sample spans about 63,000 distinct CDR3 sequences, 15% to 20% being singletons. The receptor set was obtained from a human donor in good health.

This clonotype was seen only a few times. The rearrangement uses TRBV7-6 and TRBJ2-7, with 11 bases matching TRBD2. V lost 5 bases, J lost 0 bases, and 6 bases stayed unmatched. This CDR3 is 16 amino acids long. Germline V CDR1 and CDR2: SGHVS, FNYEAQ. CDR3 loop: CASSPGTSGPSYEQYF. CDR3 nucleotides: TGTGCCAGCAGCCCCGGGACTAGCGGCCCCTCCTACGAGCAGTACTTC.

Only a few counts were recorded for this clonotype. V and J are TRBV2 and TRBJ1-4; D is perhaps TRBD1 (6 bases). CDR1 SNHLY and CDR2 FYNNEI come from the germline V gene. The CDR3 extends over 16 amino acids. With 8 bases removed from V and 5 bases from J, the gap between germline ends came to 21 bases. The DNA for the CDR3 is TGTGCCAGCTACCTCTCGGGTGCAGGGGCCAATGAAAAACTGTTTTTT. Translation: CASYLSGAGANEKLFF.

This clonotype appeared many times. The chain links TRBV5-1 to TRBJ1-5, with 8 bases aligning to TRBD1. The ends lost 4 bases at V and 2 bases at J; junction bases unmatched: 2. This CDR3 has 14 amino acids. The V gene's germline CDR1 is SGHRS and CDR2 YFSETQ. The CDR3 region has the DNA TGCGCCAGCAGCCCGGGACAGGGCAATCAGCCCCAGCATTTT. Amino acids: CASSPGQGNQPQHF.

The chain is built from TRBV4-1 and TRBJ2-4, with D possibly being TRBD1 (6 bases). In germline, CDR1 is MGHRA, CDR2 YSYEKL. The CDR3 loop spans 17 amino acids. Trimming pared 4 bases from V and 0 bases from J, leaving 16 bases between. CDR3 protein: CASSRGQSSLAKNIQYF. The CDR3 coding sequence is TGCGCCAGCAGCCGCGGACAGTCAAGCTTAGCCAAAAACATTCAGTACTTC.

V gene TRBV7-9 combines with J gene TRBJ2-1; D possibly corresponds to TRBD2 (5 bases). The CDR3 contains 12 residues. Germline V lookup: CDR1 SEHNR, CDR2 FQNEAQ (reference sequence). Trimming cost V 5 bases and J 10 bases, with 12 bases left between them. CDR3 region: CASSPRDREQFF. In nucleotides, the CDR3 is TGTGCCAGCAGCCCCCGGGATCGAGAGCAGTTCTTC.

This clonotype occurred many times. The chain carries TRBV28 and TRBJ2-6; no clear D gene. Germline loops: CDR1 MDHEN, CDR2 SYDVKM. CDR3 length: 17 amino acids. V was cut by 7 bases and J by 0 bases, with 16 bases left in between. The CDR3 loop is CASIRRLGNSGANVLTF. The CDR3 DNA is TGTGCCAGCATCCGCAGGTTGGGAAACTCTGGGGCCAACGTCCTGACTTTC.

CDR3: CASSQVLLSKNQGGDEQYF. DNA of the CDR3: TGCGCCAGCAGCCAAGTTTTATTGTCCAAAAATCAGGGGGGCGACGAGCAGTACTTC. The chain carries TRBV4-1 and TRBJ2-7, with D possibly being TRBD1 (7 bases). CDR3 size: 19 residues. Germline V lookup: CDR1 MGHRA, CDR2 YSYEKL. V shed 1 base and J shed 5 bases, with 27 bases lying between them.

Ten or more counts support this clonotype. The chain joins TRBV30 to TRBJ2-6; weak D call: TRBD2 (5 bases). This CDR3 comprises 17 residues. Germline loops: CDR1 GTSNPN, CDR2 SVGIG (reference sequence). V lost 4 bases, J lost 0 bases, and 16 bases lay in between. CDR3 nucleotide sequence: TGTGCCTGGACCCGTCGAGGACTGAGCTCTGGGGCCAACGTCCTGACTTTC. Translating gives CAWTRRGLSSGANVLTF.

This clonotype was recorded at least ten times. The V and J genes are TRBV15 and TRBJ2-5, with 7 bases aligning to TRBD1. The germline CDR1 and CDR2 sequences are LNHNV and YYDKDF (reference sequence). V was pared by 0 bases and J by 1 base, with 2 bases of the junction left unmatched. CDR3 length: 15 residues. The CDR3 loop is CATSRDRDSQETQYF. The CDR3 coding sequence is TGTGCCACCAGCAGAGATCGGGACAGCCAAGAGACCCAGTACTTC. Drawing the rest from reference TRBV15 and TRBJ2-5, the complete variable domain is DAMVIQNPRYQVTQFGKPVTLSCSQTLNHNVMYWYQQKSSQAPKLLFHYYDKDFNNEADTPDNFQSRRPNTSFCFLDIRSPGLGDTAMYLCATSRDRDSQETQYFGPGTRLLVL.

This clonotype was observed at least ten times. This chain links TRBV25-1 with TRBJ2-7; possibly TRBD1 for D (6 bases). Germline-derived CDR1 and CDR2 are MGHDK and SYGVNS. The CDR3 has 13 amino acids. V was clipped by 2 bases and J by 2 bases, with 7 bases between them. CDR3 nucleotides: TGTGCCAGCAGTGAAACAGGGACCTACGAGCAGTACTTC. Protein product: CASSETGTYEQYF.

The chain has TRBV3-1 and TRBJ2-7; 7 bases map to TRBD2. The germline gives CDR1 LGHDT, CDR2 YNNKEL (reference sequence). There are 15 residues in the CDR3. Trimming took 1 base from V and 3 from J; bases not matched to a gene: 6. The CDR3 loop is CASSQGGLADYEQYF. The CDR3 nucleotides are TGTGCCAGCAGCCAAGGAGGGCTAGCGGACTACGAGCAGTACTTC.

This clonotype was picked up many times. The chain has TRBV6-5 and TRBJ2-3, with D possibly TRBD1 on 6 matching bases. CDR3 length: 16 amino acids. Germline V lookup: CDR1 MNHEY, CDR2 SVGAGI. Trimming cost V 5 bases and J 0 bases, with 15 bases left between them. The CDR3 region is CASSLTTGASTDTQYF. The DNA for the CDR3 is TGTGCCAGCAGTCTGACGACAGGAGCTAGCACAGATACGCAGTATTTT.

V gene TRBV12-3 or TRBV12-4 combines with J gene TRBJ2-3; D uncertain. With 8 bases removed from V and 1 base from J, the gap between germline ends came to 19 bases. The CDR3 has 16 residues. The CDR3 DNA reads TGTGCCAGCCGAGAGGCGGCCCCATTACGCACAGATACGCAGTATTTT. It is translated as CASREAAPLRTDTQYF.

The chain links TRBV2 to TRBJ2-3; D is possibly TRBD1 or TRBD2 (5 bases each). This CDR3 has 14 residues. Trimming took 3 bases from V and 2 from J, leaving 9 bases between them. Germline-derived CDR1 and CDR2 are SNHLY and FYNNEI. The CDR3: CASSDPGTTDTQYF. CDR3 nucleotides: TGTGCCAGCAGTGATCCGGGGACCACAGATACGCAGTATTTT. The full variable domain, with the rest looked up from reference TRBV2 and TRBJ2-3, is EPEVTQTPSHQVTQMGQEVILRCVPISNHLYFYWYRQILGQKVEFLVSFYNNEISEKSEIFDDQFSVERPDGSNFTLKIRSTKLEDSAMYFCASSDPGTTDTQYFGPGTRLTVL.

This clonotype was observed a few times. This sequence joins TRBV29-1 and TRBJ2-2, with D possibly being TRBD1 (5 bases). The CDR3 sequence is 13 residues long. With 7 bases removed from V and 0 bases from J, the gap between germline ends came to 9 bases. Germline loops: CDR1 SQVTM, CDR2 ANQGSEA. CDR3 bases: TGCAGCGCGACAGACTCGAACACCGGGGAGCTGTTTTTT. Its protein product is CSATDSNTGELFF.

The sample holds a few counts of this clonotype. CDR3 region: CASSFSSISGNTIYF. The CDR3 coding sequence is TGCGCCAGCAGCTTTAGCTCCATCTCTGGAAACACCATATATTTT. The chain carries TRBV5-1 and TRBJ1-3; D is undetermined. Germline V gives CDR1 SGHRS, CDR2 YFSETQ. Trimming took off 2 bases at V and 0 bases at J, with 9 bases between the two ends. The CDR3 extends over 15 amino acids.

This clonotype was observed at least ten times. CDR3 residues: CASSQVAGGVTNEQFF. CDR3 nucleotides: TGTGCCAGCAGTCAGGTAGCGGGAGGGGTAACGAATGAGCAGTTCTTC. This chain uses TRBV6-5 with TRBJ2-1, with 11 bases aligning to TRBD2. CDR3 size: 16 residues. CDR1 is MNHEY, CDR2 SVGAGI, per germline. V shed 5 bases, J shed 7 bases, and the junction held 10 bases outside the gene matches.

This clonotype came up a few times. This chain links TRBV4-1 with TRBJ2-7; unclear D gene. The CDR3 runs to 16 residues. Germline loops: CDR1 MGHRA, CDR2 YSYEKL. V was pared by 0 bases and J by 0 bases, with 12 bases between. DNA for the CDR3: TGCGCCAGCAGCCAAGATTTAGGAAAGGGCTCCTACGAGCAGTACTTC. Translated, it gives CASSQDLGKGSYEQYF.

This chain links TRBV13 with TRBJ2-5; no clear D gene. CDR1 and CDR2 (germline): PRHDT, FYEKMQ (reference sequence). This CDR3 is 15 amino acids long. V lost 5 bases and J 3 bases, leaving 16 bases between the germline ends. The CDR3 here is CASSPNRIYEETQYF. The CDR3 bases are TGTGCCAGCAGCCCGAACAGAATTTACGAAGAGACCCAGTACTTC.

This chain joins TRBV27 and TRBJ2-7; either TRBD1 or TRBD2 may supply D (6 bases each). The CDR3 is made up of 13 amino acids. The germline CDR1 and CDR2 sequences are MNHEY and SMNVEV (reference sequence). V lost 10 bases to trimming and J lost 3 bases, with 16 bases between them. The CDR3 reads CATRKQGGYEQYF. The CDR3 nucleotides read TGTGCCACGAGGAAACAGGGAGGCTACGAGCAGTACTTC.

In its sample, this clonotype was seen many times. The chain carries TRBV4-3 and TRBJ2-1; D might be TRBD2 (5 bases). CDR3 length equals 14 residues. Per the germline V gene, CDR1 is LGHNA and CDR2 is YSLEER. V lost 0 bases, J lost 10 bases, and 13 bases lay in between. CDR3 in amino acids: CASSQETPAGEQFF. DNA of the CDR3: TGCGCCAGCAGCCAAGAAACCCCCGCGGGCGAGCAGTTCTTC.

On this clonotype itself: A read error may be the cause here, since a much bigger clone is one base away. Given the absence of the conserved phenylalanine or tryptophan at the CDR3 end, a read error is likely. The CDR3 nucleotides read TGTGCCAGCAGCTTGGCCGCAGGTGAAGCTTTCATT. This translates into CASSLAAGEAFI. The rearrangement links TRBV5-6 to TRBJ1-1; D unclear. The CDR3 contains 12 residues. The V gene's germline CDR1 is SGHDT and CDR2 YYEEEE. Trimming cost V 0 bases and J 7 bases, with 7 bases left between them.

The V and J genes are TRBV5-1 and TRBJ1-3; D is undetermined. The CDR3 has 19 residues. CDR1 is SGHRS and CDR2 is YFSETQ in the germline V gene. Between the trimmed V and J ends, which lost 4 bases and 0 bases, there was a span of 23 bases. The CDR3 here is CASSVSTSDGLSSGNTIYF. CDR3 coding DNA: TGCGCCAGCAGCGTATCCACCTCGGACGGACTGAGCTCTGGAAACACCATATATTTT.

This clonotype was counted a few times. V is TRBV29-1 and J is TRBJ2-7; D is undetermined. The CDR3 consists of 15 residues. The V end lost 2 bases, the J end lost 0 bases, and 14 bases lay between the germline ends. CDR1 SQVTM and CDR2 ANQGSEA come from the germline V gene. This CDR3 reads CSVEPRILTSYEQYF. DNA of the CDR3: TGCAGCGTTGAACCCAGGATACTTACCTCCTACGAGCAGTACTTC.

This clonotype was observed many times. The rearrangement links TRBV9 to TRBJ2-3, with 8 bases matching TRBD2. After removal of 0 bases from V and 12 bases from J, the junction contained 6 bases not matched to a gene. The CDR3 is made up of 13 amino acids. Germline CDR1 and CDR2: SGDLS and YYNGEE. Written as DNA, the CDR3 is TGTGCCAGCAGCGTAGAGGCGGGGGGTACTCAGTATTTT. This codes for CASSVEAGGTQYF.

The V gene is TRBV7-3, the J gene TRBJ1-2; 9 nucleotides match TRBD1. CDR3 length: 12 amino acids. V shed 3 bases and J 10 bases; nucleotides not matched to a gene: 3. Germline CDR1 reads SGHTA; CDR2 reads FQGTGA. CDR3 loop: CASSFGQGPYTF. The CDR3 nucleotides read TGTGCCAGCAGCTTCGGACAGGGGCCCTACACCTTC.

CDR3 sequence reads: CASSDRDWYGETQYF. The CDR3 DNA follows: TGTGCCAGCAGCGACCGGGACTGGTACGGGGAGACCCAGTACTTC. The J gene is TRBJ2-5, the V gene TRBV2, with D perhaps matching TRBD2 (6 bases). Germline-derived CDR1 and CDR2 are SNHLY and FYNNEI. Trimming took off 6 bases at V and 5 bases at J, with 19 bases between the two ends. The CDR3 loop spans 15 amino acids.